This is a list of T cell receptor beta chains from one sample in a study of T-cell memory formation after mild COVID-19. TCRdb analysed the 5' RACE reads with MiXCR anew, one entry per CDR3 protein. This sample has about 240,000 distinct CDR3 sequences; 8.5% to 9.5% occur once, and the top ten carry under 25%. Sequenced material: PBMCs or a T cell subset sorted from them (not recorded which). Receptors originate from a young man who had mild COVID-19 (a few samples of this study predate the infection). Cell type and time point are not known. CDR3s include the opening cysteine and the closing phenylalanine or tryptophan. Each record gives: J gene, clone size, D gene, V gene, CDR3 DNA, CDR3 protein. D genes are given only for firm matches. Size values are once, few and many counts, or a class for expanded clones, and some rows have none.

J gene: TRBJ1-5; clone size: many; D gene: TRBD1; V gene: TRBV24-1; CDR3 DNA: TGTGCCACCGCAGGAGGGGGACAGCTTAATCAGCCCCAGCATTTT; CDR3 protein: CATAGGGQLNQPQHF
J gene: TRBJ2-1; clone size: few; D gene: .; V gene: TRBV4-3; CDR3 DNA: TGCGCCAGCAGCCACGGGACCGCCTCCTACAATGAGCAGTTCTTC; CDR3 protein: CASSHGTASYNEQFF
J gene: TRBJ2-5; clone size: .; D gene: .; V gene: TRBV9; CDR3 DNA: TGTGCCAGCAGCCCCGGACTACTCCGAGGGGAGACCCAGTACTTC; CDR3 protein: CASSPGLLRGETQYF
J gene: TRBJ1-2; clone size: few; D gene: .; V gene: TRBV7-9; CDR3 DNA: TGTGCCAGCAGCTCAGCCGAGGGGTATGGCTACACCTTC; CDR3 protein: CASSSAEGYGYTF
J gene: TRBJ1-5; clone size: .; D gene: TRBD1; V gene: TRBV2; CDR3 DNA: TGTGCCAGCAGTGACAGGAACAGGGGGAATCAGCCCCAGCATTTT; CDR3 protein: CASSDRNRGNQPQHF
J gene: TRBJ2-1; clone size: few; D gene: TRBD2; V gene: TRBV20-1; CDR3 DNA: TGCAGTGCCCGGGGGGGTGGTCGTGAGCAGTTCTTC; CDR3 protein: CSARGGGREQFF
J gene: TRBJ1-5; clone size: few; D gene: .; V gene: TRBV4-3; CDR3 DNA: TGCGCCAGCAGCCAAGACCTGGCAGGGAAGAATCAGCCCCAGCATTTT; CDR3 protein: CASSQDLAGKNQPQHF
J gene: TRBJ2-3; clone size: few; D gene: TRBD2; V gene: TRBV29-1; CDR3 DNA: TGCAGCGTTGAAGATCTGACTAGCGGGGAGACCTACACAGATACGCAGTATTTT; CDR3 protein: CSVEDLTSGETYTDTQYF
J gene: TRBJ2-1; clone size: many; D gene: .; V gene: TRBV20-1; CDR3 DNA: TGCAGTGCTAGAGTGGGGACCGTTCTCAATGAGCAGTTCTTC; CDR3 protein: CSARVGTVLNEQFF
J gene: TRBJ2-1; clone size: many; D gene: .; V gene: TRBV5-1; CDR3 DNA: TGCGCCAGCAACTCCGGCAATGAGCAGTTCTTC; CDR3 protein: CASNSGNEQFF
J gene: TRBJ1-3; clone size: few; D gene: .; V gene: TRBV7-9; CDR3 DNA: TGTGCCAGCTGGGGATATGGAAACACCATATATTTT; CDR3 protein: CASWGYGNTIYF
J gene: TRBJ2-1; clone size: few; D gene: .; V gene: TRBV20-1; CDR3 DNA: TGCAGTGCTAGATCTCCACAGAACTACAATGAGCAGTTCTTC; CDR3 protein: CSARSPQNYNEQFF
J gene: TRBJ1-3; clone size: once; D gene: TRBD1; V gene: TRBV4-3; CDR3 DNA: TGCGCCAGCAGCCATGGGGGGACAGCCTCTGGAAACACCATATATTTT; CDR3 protein: CASSHGGTASGNTIYF